Below, 21 T cell receptor beta chains from the same sample are listed, as sequenced in a study of blood T cell repertoires in COVID-19. Measured with immunoSEQ multiplex PCR; TCRdb has only the in-frame clones, and not every one. Among about 220,000 clones listed, 80% to 90% were seen once. Material for sequencing was PBMCs or T cells enriched from blood (not recorded which). These receptor sequences come from a woman in her forties or fifties who had been exposed to COVID-19.

The J gene is TRBJ1-2, the V gene TRBV29-1; D not certain. CDR1 and CDR2 (germline): SQVTM, ANQGSEA. The V and J ends lost 6 bases and 0 bases respectively, with 11 bases between them. The CDR3 is 13 residues long. CDR3 sequence reads: CSVPEGANYGYTF. CDR3 DNA: TGCAGCGTCCCAGAAGGAGCTAACTATGGCTACACCTTC.

Turning to this clone: Germline and junction disagree at one end, which may indicate a read error. The chain joins TRBV6-5 to TRBJ2-7; 7 nucleotides match TRBD1. CDR3 size: 14 residues. Germline V lookup: CDR1 MNHEY, CDR2 SVGAGI. The CDR3 region is CASSCPRGRLIGRF. CDR3 nucleotides: TGTGCCAGCAGTTGCCCGAGGGGGCGGTTAATTGGGCGCTTC.

V usage is TRBV7-2 and J usage is TRBJ2-3; perhaps TRBD2 as D (5 bases). The germline CDR1 and CDR2 sequences are SGHTA and FQGNSA. The CDR3 contains 13 residues. V was shortened by 3 bases and J by 5 bases, with 9 bases between the two germline ends. CDR3 sequence: CASSFSRGDTQYF. Here the CDR3 DNA reads TGTGCCAGCAGCTTCTCTCGGGGAGATACGCAGTATTTT.

The V and J genes are TRBV19 and TRBJ2-3, with 15 bases that match TRBD2. Germline CDR1 is LNHDA and CDR2 is SQIVND (reference sequence). The V segment lost 6 bases and the J segment 2 bases; nucleotides outside the gene matches: 3. The CDR3 is made up of 16 amino acids. The CDR3 sequence: CASRGLAGGFTDTQYF. Written as DNA, the CDR3 is TGTGCCAGTAGGGGACTAGCGGGGGGATTCACAGATACGCAGTATTTT.

This chain uses TRBV3-1 (or the pseudogene TRBV3-2) with TRBJ1-1; D remains ambiguous. The CDR3 covers 14 residues. Germline V gene data show CDR1 as LGHDT and CDR2 as YNNKEL (reference sequence). V lost 1 base and J lost 1, with 7 bases in between. CDR3 residues: CASSQGAGNTEAFF. The CDR3 nucleotides read TGTGCCAGCAGCCAAGGGGCAGGGAACACTGAAGCTTTCTTT.

This clone was recorded once. Here the CDR3 reads CASSPPDRTNTGELFF. The CDR3 DNA follows: TGTGCCAGCTCACCACCGGACAGAACGAACACCGGGGAGCTGTTTTTT. The chain is built from TRBV18 and TRBJ2-2; weak D call: TRBD1 (6 bases). This CDR3 has 16 amino acids. The ends were cut back, 0 bases at V and 0 bases at J, with 8 bases in the middle. CDR1 and CDR2 (germline): KGHSH, LQKENI.

Of note for this clone: This CDR3 is missing its conserved last phenylalanine or tryptophan, likely due to a read error. Because the CDR3's place on the DNA is in doubt, the DNA is left out and the CDR3 is given as listed by TCRdb. The chain links TRBV12-3 or TRBV12-4 to TRBJ1-1. The CDR3 numbers 12 amino acids, ends counted. CDR3 protein: CASSLGPGARLL.

The DNA for the CDR3 is TGTGCCTGGACCGAACAGGCGGGGGATGGCTACACCTTC. Translating gives CAWTEQAGDGYTF. This rearrangement joins TRBV30 to TRBJ1-2; D possibly corresponds to TRBD1 (5 bases). Germline V lookup: CDR1 GTSNPN, CDR2 SVGIG (reference sequence). Trimming pared 4 bases from V and 6 bases from J, leaving 15 bases between. CDR3 length equals 13 residues.

The chain carries TRBV3-1 (or the pseudogene TRBV3-2) and TRBJ1-3, with D unclear. The V gene's germline CDR1 is LGHDT and CDR2 YNNKEL (reference sequence). This CDR3 has 13 amino acids. Trimming left V 6 bases short and J 0 bases short, with 6 bases between. In nucleotides, the CDR3 is TGTGCCAGCAGGGCTAGCTCTGGAAACACCATATATTTT. This sequence encodes CASRASSGNTIYF.

The rearrangement joins TRBV10-3 to TRBJ1-1; D call uncertain. V was trimmed by 11 bases and J by 6 bases, leaving 13 bases between them. Germline CDR1 ENHRY, CDR2 SYGVKD. CDR3 size: 11 residues. This CDR3 is CAASMGAEAFF. The CDR3 region has the DNA TGTGCCGCATCTATGGGCGCTGAAGCTTTCTTT.

This sequence joins TRBV6-5 and TRBJ2-2; D might be TRBD1 (6 bases). The CDR3 totals 13 residues. Trimming stripped 10 bases from V and 7 bases from J, with 16 bases between. From germline, CDR1 is MNHEY and CDR2 SVGAGI. The CDR3 bases are TGTGCCACCTCATTACAGGGAATCGGGGAGCTGTTTTTT. Translating gives CATSLQGIGELFF.

The rearrangement joins TRBV10-3 to TRBJ1-2; 8 bases agree with TRBD1. The germline CDR1 and CDR2 sequences are ENHRY and SYGVKD. V lost 11 bases to trimming and J lost 2 bases; unmatched junction nucleotides: 7. The CDR3 runs 13 residues. The CDR3 coding sequence is TGTGCCGTACAGGGGGAACCCAACTATGGCTACACCTTC. Protein: CAVQGEPNYGYTF.

This clone appeared once. V and J are TRBV7-2 and TRBJ2-2; D is perhaps TRBD1 (5 bases). V lost 4 bases and J lost 7, with 10 bases in between. Germline loops: CDR1 SGHTA, CDR2 FQGNSA. The CDR3 has 13 amino acids. CDR3 nucleotides: TGTGCCAGCAGCTCGACAGTGAACGGGGAGCTGTTTTTT. It yields the protein CASSSTVNGELFF.

CDR3 amino acids: CSVVLRAGRTEAFF. CDR3 sequence (DNA): TGCAGCGTCGTTCTTCGAGCCGGGAGAACTGAAGCTTTCTTT. V is TRBV29-1 and J is TRBJ1-1, with unresolved D. The V end lost 6 bases, the J end lost 5 bases, and 19 bases lay between the germline ends. The length of the CDR3 is 14 residues. CDR1 is SQVTM and CDR2 is ANQGSEA in the germline V gene.

This chain links TRBV12-5 with TRBJ2-1; D is possibly TRBD2 (7 bases). This CDR3 contains 17 residues. Germline V gene data show CDR1 as LGHNT and CDR2 as FRNRAP. Between the trimmed V and J ends, which lost 5 bases and 2 bases, there was a span of 19 bases. The CDR3, as DNA: TGTGCTAGTGGTCCAATTCGGGGGGCAAGCACCTACAATGAGCAGTTCTTC. Translating gives CASGPIRGASTYNEQFF.

This chain joins TRBV7-2 and TRBJ2-1; 10 bases are a match to TRBD2. In germline, CDR1 is SGHTA, CDR2 FQGNSA. The V gene end was trimmed by 5 bases and the J gene end by 6 bases; junction bases not matched to a gene: 7. This CDR3 is built from 15 residues. CDR3 nucleotide sequence: TGTGCCAGCAGCCTGGGAGCTAGCGGGGGCAATGAGCAGTTCTTC. Translating it yields CASSLGASGGNEQFF.

The chain carries TRBV9 and TRBJ1-6, with 7 bases lining up with TRBD1. The CDR3 runs 15 residues. CDR1 and CDR2 from the germline V gene are SGDLS and YYNGEE. V lost 4 bases to trimming and J lost 6 bases; unmatched junction nucleotides: 7. CDR3 nucleotide sequence: TGTGCCAGCAGCCCGGGACAGCAATTTAATTCACCCCTCCACTTT. This gives the protein CASSPGQQFNSPLHF.

The rearrangement joins TRBV19 to TRBJ1-5; 8 bases fit TRBD1. CDR1 is LNHDA and CDR2 is SQIVND in the germline V gene (reference sequence). V dropped 7 bases and J dropped 6; count of bases not matched to a gene: 5. There are 13 residues in the CDR3. CDR3 sequence: CASTGGWSQPQHF. Written as DNA, the CDR3 is TGTGCCAGTACAGGGGGCTGGAGTCAGCCCCAGCATTTT.

The rearrangement uses TRBV11-2 and TRBJ2-1; 11 bases agree with TRBD2. The V and J ends lost 5 bases and 4 bases, in that order; junction bases with no gene match: 4. This CDR3 spans 15 amino acids. Germline-derived CDR1 and CDR2 are SGHAT and FQNNGV. The CDR3 protein is CASSPTSGVYNEQFF. The CDR3 DNA sequence: TGTGCCAGCAGCCCGACTAGCGGGGTATACAATGAGCAGTTCTTC.

The chain joins TRBV10-3 to TRBJ1-2, with D maybe TRBD1 (6 bases). Between the trimmed V and J ends, which lost 10 bases and 2 bases, there was a span of 23 bases. This CDR3 region has 16 residues. Per germline, CDR1 ENHRY and CDR2 SYGVKD. The CDR3 DNA is TGTGCCACCAGCCCTATACAGGGCGTGAAGAACTATGGCTACACCTTC. Its translation is CATSPIQGVKNYGYTF.

V and J are TRBV6-2 or TRBV6-3 and TRBJ2-5, with TRBD1 identical over 8 bases. V dropped 4 bases and J dropped 5; count of bases not matched to a gene: 6. The CDR3 is made up of 14 amino acids. CDR1 and CDR2 (germline): MNHEY, SVGEGT. CDR3 protein: CASSSPDRVETQYF. The CDR3 DNA follows: TGTGCCAGCAGTTCCCCGGACAGGGTTGAGACCCAGTACTTC.